The next 10 T cell receptor beta chains were all read from a single sample in a study of blood T cell repertoires in COVID-19 (dated by TCRdb to the early 2020s). Libraries were prepared through the immunoSEQ multiplex PCR assay. The clones in this table, taken by TCRdb from immuneACCESS, are in-frame only. Not every clone is retained; where verified, under half of the shortfall comes from an unresolved V gene, and the cause of the rest is unknown. Here the sample has some 30,000 clones; 70% to 85% occur a single time. 10% to 15% of the sample is held by the ten biggest clonotypes. The sequenced material came from peripheral blood. Receptor source: a human donor in a cohort sampled during active COVID-19.

This sequence joins TRBV6-5 and TRBJ1-1; D is perhaps TRBD1 (6 bases). V was pared by 7 bases and J by 5 bases, with 17 bases between. CDR3 size: 14 residues. CDR1 is MNHEY and CDR2 is SVGAGI in the germline V gene. The CDR3 loop reads CASTPLDRKTEAFF. The CDR3 nucleotides are TGTGCCAGCACCCCACTGGACAGAAAGACTGAAGCTTTCTTT.

This chain connects TRBV19 to TRBJ2-1; weak D call: TRBD2 (6 bases). Trimming shortened V by 3 bases and J by 2 bases, and 11 bases separated the two germline ends. There are 15 residues in the CDR3. Per germline, CDR1 LNHDA and CDR2 SQIVND (reference sequence). In nucleotides, the CDR3 is TGTGCCAGTAGTATCTGGGACTTCACCTACAATGAGCAGTTCTTC. Encoded protein: CASSIWDFTYNEQFF.

The chain has TRBV2 and TRBJ2-1; D unclear. From germline, CDR1 is SNHLY and CDR2 FYNNEI. The CDR3 extends over 15 amino acids. Trimming shortened V by 7 bases and J by 0 bases, and 13 bases separated the two germline ends. The CDR3 bases are TGTGCCAGCACCCCGCCGGAGAGCTCCTACAATGAGCAGTTCTTC. Protein product: CASTPPESSYNEQFF.

V usage is TRBV5-4 and J usage is TRBJ1-2; 7 bases fit TRBD1. The V gene's germline CDR1 is SGHNT and CDR2 YYREEE (reference sequence). V lost 5 bases and J lost 7; bases outside the gene matches: 11. This CDR3 spans 14 amino acids. Here the CDR3 reads CASRADRVVSGYTF. CDR3 bases: TGTGCCAGCAGGGCAGACAGGGTGGTCTCTGGCTACACCTTC.

The chain uses TRBV7-2 and TRBJ2-1, with D maybe TRBD1 (5 bases). The CDR3 is made up of 16 amino acids. Trimming left V 2 bases short and J 6 bases short, with 17 bases between. The V gene's germline CDR1 is SGHTA and CDR2 FQGNSA. CDR3: CASSLSLTERGNEQFF. Written as DNA, the CDR3 is TGTGCCAGCAGCTTAAGCTTGACTGAAAGGGGCAATGAGCAGTTCTTC.

The chain recombines TRBV28 with TRBJ2-1; 8 nucleotides align to TRBD2. Germline CDR1 MDHEN, CDR2 SYDVKM. V lost 5 bases, J lost 8 bases, and 5 bases stayed unmatched. The CDR3 has 13 residues. The CDR3 nucleotides read TGTGCCAGCAGTCTCGGACTAGCCTATGAGCAGTTCTTC. Amino acids: CASSLGLAYEQFF.

The chain employs TRBV12-3 or TRBV12-4 and TRBJ1-2; TRBD1 agrees at 9 bases. The J segment lost 8 bases and the V segment lost 6 bases, leaving 7 bases of the junction unmatched. The CDR3 consists of 13 residues. CDR3 region: CASRQGQGRGYTF. The CDR3, as DNA: TGTGCCAGCAGGCAGGGACAGGGTCGCGGCTACACCTTC.

The chain recombines TRBV7-8 with TRBJ2-1, with 9 bases lining up with TRBD2. CDR1 and CDR2 (germline): SGHVS, FQNEAQ. The V segment lost 2 bases and the J segment 9 bases; nucleotides outside the gene matches: 17. The CDR3 runs to 18 residues. CDR3 DNA: TGTGCCAGCAGCTTAAATTCTGTTGGGCGGGGGGGCCGAGGTGAGCAGTTCTTC. Protein product: CASSLNSVGRGGRGEQFF.

The chain is built from TRBV29-1 and TRBJ1-2; TRBD1 matches at 7 bases. Trimming removed 7 bases from V and 3 bases from J; junction bases left unmatched: 2. This CDR3 has 11 amino acids. Germline CDR1 SQVTM, CDR2 ANQGSEA. The CDR3, as DNA: TGCAGCGCCGGGACAGACTATGGCTACACCTTC. As protein: CSAGTDYGYTF. Full variable domain (remainder filled in from reference TRBV29-1 and TRBJ1-2): SAVISQKPSRDICQRGTSLTIQCQVDSQVTMMFWYRQQPGQSLTLIATANQGSEATYESGFVIDKFPISRPNLTFSTLTVSNMSPEDSSIYLCSAGTDYGYTFGSGTRLTVV.

The V gene is TRBV20-1, the J gene TRBJ2-7; TRBD1 agrees at 7 bases. Losses at the gene ends were 7 bases for V and 5 bases for J; bases not matched to a gene: 5. The CDR3 sequence is 11 residues long. Per the germline V gene, CDR1 is DFQATT and CDR2 is SNEGSKA (reference sequence). This chain's CDR3 is CSVPDRNEQYF. As DNA, the CDR3 is TGCAGTGTCCCGGACAGGAACGAGCAGTACTTC.